These T cell receptor beta chains were read from a single sample in a study of breast tumors, draining lymph nodes, adjacent tissues. Each CDR3 protein gets one entry after TCRdb re-called the multiplex PCR reads with MiXCR. Among about 200,000 distinct CDR3 sequences listed, 31% were seen once. The sequencing input was axillary lymph node tissue. The receptors were gathered from a female donor with breast cancer. Some clones in this sample may be carry-over from other donors' samples. The CDR3 runs from the conserved cysteine through the conserved F or W. D genes are given only for firm matches. Where a row states a size, it is once, few, many or the class of an expanded clone; other rows omit it.

j_gene,abundance,d_gene,v_gene,CDR3aa,CDR3nt
TRBJ1-6,-,-,TRBV9,CARAGNNSPLHF,TGTGCTAGGGCAGGGAATAATTCACCCCTCCACTTT
TRBJ2-1,-,TRBD2,TRBV28,CASSSLAGQSGNEQFF,TGTGCCAGCAGTTCCCTAGCGGGACAGAGTGGGAATGAGCAGTTCTTC
TRBJ2-7,many,TRBD2,TRBV20-1,CSARAGLAGGMSYEQYF,TGCAGTGCTAGAGCGGGACTAGCGGGAGGAATGTCCTACGAGCAGTACTTC
TRBJ1-2,many,-,TRBV12-3/TRBV12-4,CASRGGTSRDGYTF,TGTGCCAGCCGGGGGGGGACATCAAGGGATGGCTACACCTTC
TRBJ2-5,-,-,TRBV2,CASSTGPRSGETQYF,TGTGCCAGCAGCACCGGGCCTAGGTCGGGGGAGACCCAGTACTTC
TRBJ2-7,-,TRBD1,TRBV6-2/TRBV6-3,CASSYSIGSRTSTGGEQYF,TGTGCCAGCAGTTACTCGATAGGCTCCCGTACTTCAACAGGGGGCGAGCAGTACTTC
TRBJ1-4,many,-,TRBV30,CAWSVASSADEKLFF,TGTGCCTGGAGTGTAGCTTCCTCTGCAGATGAAAAACTGTTTTTT
TRBJ2-3,-,TRBD2,TRBV29-1,CGASGRTVPDTQYF,TGTGGCGCTAGCGGGAGAACCGTCCCCGATACGCAGTATTTT
TRBJ2-3,many,-,TRBV4-1,CASSQEGMEIGDTQYF,TGCGCCAGCAGCCAAGAGGGGATGGAGATAGGAGATACGCAGTATTTT
TRBJ1-5,-,-,TRBV12-5,CASGFEGASLYSNQPQHF,TGTGCTAGTGGCTTCGAAGGGGCTTCCTTATATAGCAATCAGCCCCAGCATTTT
TRBJ2-2,many,TRBD2,TRBV19,CASAGTSGSGAGELFF,TGTGCCAGTGCGGGGACTAGCGGGAGTGGGGCCGGGGAGCTGTTTTTT
TRBJ2-3,many,-,TRBV6-1,CATRLGASTDTQYF,TGTGCCACCAGGCTCGGGGCTAGCACAGATACGCAGTATTTT
TRBJ1-1,few,-,TRBV5-1,CASSLDRDEAFF,TGCGCCAGCAGCCTAGACAGAGATGAAGCTTTCTTT
TRBJ1-1,-,-,TRBV19,CASSISETQAFF,TGTGCCAGTAGTATTTCTGAAACTCAAGCTTTCTTT
TRBJ2-5,few,-,TRBV6-2/TRBV6-3,CASSHPRRGVETQYF,TGTGCCAGCAGTCACCCTCGGAGGGGGGTGGAGACCCAGTACTTC
TRBJ1-1,-,-,TRBV20-1,CSASGTPNTEAFF,TGCAGTGCTTCCGGGACACCTAACACTGAAGCTTTCTTT
TRBJ1-5,-,TRBD1,TRBV7-4,CASSLDQGGGNEPQHF,TGTGCCAGCAGCTTAGATCAGGGAGGGGGCAATGAGCCCCAGCATTTT
TRBJ2-5,many,-,TRBV2,CASSDRAAGKTQYF,TGTGCCAGCAGTGATAGAGCCGCCGGAAAGACCCAGTACTTC
TRBJ2-1,many,TRBD2,TRBV25-1,CASSEFKRGLGNEQFF,TGTGCCAGCAGTGAATTTAAGCGGGGCCTTGGGAATGAGCAGTTCTTC
TRBJ1-1,-,-,TRBV30,CAWTGRVDTEAFF,TGTGCCTGGACAGGGCGTGTTGACACTGAAGCTTTCTTT
TRBJ1-2,-,-,TRBV6-5,CASSYSNSGKYGYTF,TGTGCCAGCAGTTACTCGAATTCGGGGAAATATGGCTACACCTTC
TRBJ2-4,-,TRBD2,TRBV20-1,CSARVAGDFSGNIQYF,TGCAGTGCTAGAGTGGCGGGGGACTTCTCGGGGAACATTCAGTACTTC
TRBJ2-3,-,TRBD2,TRBV15,CATSRDGGTSGGADDTQYF,TGTGCCACCAGCAGAGATGGTGGGACTAGCGGGGGGGCCGATGATACGCAGTATTTT
TRBJ1-6,many,-,TRBV12-3/TRBV12-4,CASSLAGKASPLHF,TGTGCCAGCAGTTTAGCGGGGAAGGCTTCACCCCTCCACTTT
TRBJ2-2,many,-,TRBV25-1,CASSPDSNTGELFF,TGTGCCAGCAGTCCAGACTCGAACACCGGGGAGCTGTTTTTT
TRBJ2-5,-,TRBD2,TRBV2,CASSEYGTIKETQYF,TGTGCCAGCAGTGAATACGGGACTATAAAAGAGACCCAGTACTTC
TRBJ1-6,-,-,TRBV7-8,CASSLGGRVSPLHF,TGTGCCAGCAGCTTAGGGGGCCGGGTTTCACCCCTCCACTTT
TRBJ1-1,few,TRBD1,TRBV6-5,CASSGGPGTEAFF,TGTGCCAGCTCAGGGGGCCCGGGCACTGAAGCTTTCTTT
TRBJ2-5,-,-,TRBV20-1,CSARAQSTGETQYF,TGCAGTGCTAGAGCCCAATCAACAGGGGAGACCCAGTACTTC
TRBJ1-5,-,-,TRBV28,CASMIGGVVSNQPQHF,TGTGCCAGCATGATCGGGGGGGTCGTAAGCAATCAGCCCCAGCATTTT
TRBJ2-5,many,-,TRBV30,CAWGGRGVGQETQYF,TGTGCCTGGGGAGGCAGGGGTGTAGGTCAAGAGACCCAGTACTTC
TRBJ1-2,many,TRBD1,TRBV7-8,CASSLRRQGYGYTF,TGTGCCAGCAGCTTAAGGAGACAGGGTTATGGCTACACCTTC
TRBJ2-3,many,-,TRBV13,CASRLAPTDTQYF,TGTGCCAGCCGGCTAGCTCCCACAGATACGCAGTATTTT
TRBJ1-6,-,-,TRBV2,CASMAGLAGGVLLHF,TGTGCCAGCATGGCTGGGCTAGCGGGGGGCGTTCTCCTCCACTTT
TRBJ2-5,many,-,TRBV9,CASSAPWGQETQYF,TGTGCCAGCAGCGCGCCTTGGGGCCAAGAGACCCAGTACTTC
TRBJ2-2,-,-,TRBV7-8,CASSGPFSGAGNTGELFF,TGTGCCAGCAGCGGACCTTTTTCGGGGGCTGGAAACACCGGGGAGCTGTTTTTT
TRBJ1-1,few,-,TRBV7-9,CASEIDRNTEAFF,TGTGCCAGCGAAATCGACCGGAACACTGAAGCTTTCTTT
TRBJ2-3,many,-,TRBV6-2/TRBV6-3,CASGSGRYTQYF,TGTGCCAGCGGCTCCGGACGCTATACGCAGTATTTT
TRBJ2-1,many,TRBD2,TRBV19,CASSIVAGVREQFF,TGTGCCAGTAGTATAGTAGCGGGAGTTCGGGAGCAGTTCTTC
TRBJ2-3,-,-,TRBV4-2,CASSPGINSQGIVTDTQYF,TGTGCCAGCAGCCCAGGCATTAACTCTCAGGGAATTGTCACAGATACGCAGTATTTT
TRBJ2-5,many,-,TRBV5-6,CASSPISGTWQETQYF,TGTGCCAGCAGCCCCATTTCCGGGACTTGGCAAGAGACCCAGTACTTC
TRBJ2-2,many,TRBD2,TRBV7-2,CASTSLAANTGELFF,TGTGCCAGCACCTCACTAGCGGCGAACACCGGGGAGCTGTTTTTT
TRBJ2-5,many,-,TRBV10-3,CAISESLGETQYF,TGTGCCATCAGTGAGTCTTTGGGGGAGACCCAGTACTTC
TRBJ1-1,-,-,TRBV18,CASSPDLSGDTEAFF,TGTGCCAGCTCACCCGACCTATCAGGGGATACTGAAGCTTTCTTT
TRBJ2-3,few,TRBD2,TRBV6-4,CASSRLAGASVDTQYF,TGTGCCAGCAGTCGATTAGCGGGGGCGAGCGTTGATACGCAGTATTTT
TRBJ2-1,many,-,TRBV7-2,CASSLEGKSGNEQFF,TGTGCCAGCAGCTTAGAAGGCAAAAGCGGTAATGAGCAGTTCTTC
TRBJ2-1,many,TRBD1,TRBV13,CASSKARGTGGFF,TGTGCCAGCAGCAAGGCCCGAGGGACAGGGGGGTTCTTC
TRBJ2-7,many,TRBD1,TRBV12-3/TRBV12-4,CASTLSGTGALEQYF,TGTGCCAGCACCCTCTCCGGGACAGGGGCTTTAGAGCAGTACTTC
TRBJ2-5,many,-,TRBV6-5,CASSNTGTETQYF,TGTGCCAGCAGCAATACAGGGACCGAGACCCAGTACTTC
TRBJ2-7,many,TRBD2,TRBV25-1,CASSGPGLGDYEQYF,TGTGCCAGCAGTGGACCGGGACTAGGAGACTACGAGCAGTACTTC